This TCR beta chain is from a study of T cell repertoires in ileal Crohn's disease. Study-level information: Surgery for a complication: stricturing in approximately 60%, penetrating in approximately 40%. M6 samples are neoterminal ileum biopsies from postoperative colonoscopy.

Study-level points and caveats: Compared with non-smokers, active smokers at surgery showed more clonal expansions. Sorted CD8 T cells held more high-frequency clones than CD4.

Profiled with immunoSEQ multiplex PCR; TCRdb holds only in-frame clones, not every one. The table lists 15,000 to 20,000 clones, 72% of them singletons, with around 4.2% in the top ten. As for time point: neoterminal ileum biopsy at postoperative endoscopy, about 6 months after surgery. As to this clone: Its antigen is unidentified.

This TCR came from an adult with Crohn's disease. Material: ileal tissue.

The DNA of the CDR3 is TGCGCCAGCGCCTGGGGACAGGGTTCCGAGCAGTACTTC. Residues: CASAWGQGSEQYF. The chain uses TRBV5-1 and TRBJ2-7; 9 bases map to TRBD1. The CDR3 runs 13 residues. The J segment lost 6 bases and the V segment lost 7 bases, leaving 8 bases of the junction unmatched. CDR1 is SGHRS, CDR2 YFSETQ, per germline.